Each of the 14 T cell receptor beta chains below was sequenced from the same sample in a study of T cell responses to AZD1222 COVID-19 vaccine. Here immunoSEQ multiplex PCR was the method, and the copy in TCRdb shows in-frame clones only, minus some. The data hold about 83,000 clones, with over 75% observed a single time. Here the sequenced sample was peripheral blood, taken on day 0 of MenACWY control vaccination. The origin of the receptors is an adult in good health.

V usage is TRBV5-4 and J usage is TRBJ1-1, with 8 bases aligning to TRBD1. Losses at the gene ends were 1 base for V and 11 bases for J; bases not matched to a gene: 10. This CDR3 has 14 residues. The germline V gene encodes CDR1 SGHNT and CDR2 YYREEE (reference sequence). The CDR3 DNA follows: TGTGCCAGCAGCTTGACGGGTCCACAGGGGGAGGCTTTCTTT. Translation gives CASSLTGPQGEAFF.

The chain employs TRBV11-2 and TRBJ2-2; perhaps TRBD1 as D (6 bases). The CDR3 runs 14 residues. CDR1 is SGHAT, CDR2 FQNNGV, per germline. Trimming removed 7 bases at V and 5 bases at J, with 14 bases between. The CDR3 DNA sequence: TGTGCCAGCACCGCCATCAGGGGAACCGGGGAGCTGTTTTTT. Amino acid sequence: CASTAIRGTGELFF.

The chain recombines TRBV30 with TRBJ1-5; tentatively, D is TRBD1 (5 bases). Trimming took 2 bases from V and 6 from J, leaving 8 bases between them. The CDR3 runs 12 residues. The germline CDR1 and CDR2 sequences are GTSNPN and SVGIG (reference sequence). The CDR3 nucleotides read TGTGCCTGGAGTAGTGGGGCTCAGCCCCAGCATTTT. Encoded protein: CAWSSGAQPQHF.

V is TRBV28 and J is TRBJ2-3; D is ambiguous. Trimming shortened V by 2 bases and J by 3 bases, and 3 bases separated the two germline ends. Germline CDR1 is MDHEN and CDR2 is SYDVKM. The CDR3 runs to 12 residues. The CDR3 loop is CASSLMTDTQYF. As DNA, the CDR3 is TGTGCCAGCAGTTTAATGACAGATACGCAGTATTTT.

The CDR3 spells CASSPGQWGTDTQYF. The DNA of the CDR3 is TGTGCCAGCTCACCAGGGCAATGGGGAACAGATACGCAGTATTTT. The genes are TRBV18 and TRBJ2-3, with unresolved D. In germline, CDR1 is KGHSH, CDR2 LQKENI. This CDR3 contains 15 residues. With 2 bases removed from V and 3 bases from J, the gap between germline ends came to 12 bases.

V gene TRBV7-3 combines with J gene TRBJ2-2, with 12 bases aligning to TRBD2. Germline CDR1 is SGHTA and CDR2 is FQGTGA. This CDR3 comprises 15 residues. V was clipped by 3 bases and J by 6 bases; unmatched bases: 2. Written as DNA, the CDR3 is TGTGCCAGCAGCTTCGGACTAGCGGGATCCGGGGAGCTGTTTTTT. As protein: CASSFGLAGSGELFF.

The chain recombines TRBV2 with TRBJ1-6, with 8 bases that match TRBD1. The germline V gene has CDR1 SNHLY and CDR2 FYNNEI. The CDR3 totals 15 residues. Germline trimming cut 2 bases from V and 7 bases from J; bases unmatched to any gene: 4. The DNA of the CDR3 is TGTGCCAGCAGTGAAAAGTCAGGGGGCAATTCACCCCTCCACTTT. Translating it yields CASSEKSGGNSPLHF.

The CDR3 coding sequence is TGTGCCAGCCTGACCCCAATCACGACCTACGAGCAGTACTTC. Translating gives CASLTPITTYEQYF. The chain joins TRBV6-5 to TRBJ2-7; D gene ambiguous. CDR3 size: 14 residues. Trimming shortened V by 8 bases and J by 2 bases, and 16 bases separated the two germline ends. Germline V gene data show CDR1 as MNHEY and CDR2 as SVGAGI.

The CDR3 loop is CASSLGLAGTDEQFF. The CDR3 DNA is TGCGCCAGCAGCTTGGGCCTAGCGGGAACGGATGAGCAGTTCTTC. The V call is TRBV5-1, the J call TRBJ2-1; TRBD2 matches 9 bases. Unmatched junction bases numbered 6, after V lost 0 bases and J lost 8 bases. This CDR3 has 15 residues. CDR1 SGHRS and CDR2 YFSETQ come from the germline V gene.

The chain recombines TRBV5-1 with TRBJ2-1; no firm D call. Trimming removed 3 bases at V and 2 bases at J, with 12 bases between. CDR3 length equals 15 residues. Germline lookup yields CDR1 SGHRS and CDR2 YFSETQ. The CDR3 DNA sequence: TGCGCCAGCAGCTCATCCCTAGTTGCCTACAATGAGCAGTTCTTC. It is translated as CASSSSLVAYNEQFF.

This clone is a singleton in its sample. The chain has TRBV6-1 and TRBJ1-2; D gene uncertain. The V end lost 1 base, the J end lost 7 bases, and 10 bases lay between the germline ends. Germline CDR1 is MNHNS and CDR2 is SASEGT. The CDR3 length is 13 residues. In DNA, the CDR3 is TGTGCCAGCAGTGAAGATTGGGCGTCTGGCTACACCTTC. Translated, it gives CASSEDWASGYTF.

The chain uses TRBV6-5 and TRBJ2-5; D is perhaps TRBD2 (5 bases). The CDR3 extends over 14 amino acids. Germline-derived CDR1 and CDR2 are MNHEY and SVGAGI. The V and J ends lost 5 bases and 4 bases respectively, with 14 bases between them. CDR3 protein: CASSLILGGETQYF. The CDR3 DNA reads as TGTGCCAGCAGTCTAATACTAGGAGGAGAGACCCAGTACTTC.

The V gene is TRBV5-5, the J gene TRBJ2-1; 11 nucleotides match TRBD2. CDR1 SGHKS and CDR2 YYEKEE come from the germline V gene (reference sequence). The V and J ends lost 2 bases and 7 bases, in that order; junction bases with no gene match: 8. The CDR3 sequence is 16 residues long. CDR3 nucleotide sequence: TGTGCCAGCAGCTTTAAACTAGCGGGAGAACAGAATGAGCAGTTCTTC. This codes for CASSFKLAGEQNEQFF. The full variable domain, rest sourced from reference TRBV5-5 and TRBJ2-1, is DAGVTQSPTHLIKTRGQQVTLRCSPISGHKSVSWYQQVLGQGPQFIFQYYEKEERGRGNFPDRFSARQFPNYSSELNVNALLLGDSALYLCASSFKLAGEQNEQFFGPGTRLTVL.

The chain uses TRBV30 and TRBJ1-1; D perhaps matches TRBD1 (5 bases). Trimming cost V 2 bases and J 1 base, with 11 bases left between them. CDR1 and CDR2 from the germline V gene are GTSNPN and SVGIG (reference sequence). CDR3 size: 14 residues. The CDR3 nucleotides are TGTGCCTGGAGTTCCGGGAGGGGGAACACTGAAGCTTTCTTT. Translating gives CAWSSGRGNTEAFF.